Listed below are T cell receptor beta chains from one sample, sequenced in a study of blood T cells in healthy people across ages. TCRdb re-called the 5' RACE reads through MiXCR, storing one row per CDR3 protein. The sample shows 600,000 to 900,000 distinct CDR3 sequences, roughly 25% of them seen only once. These data also featured in a second study, about T cells of mothers and their children.

Material for sequencing was blood. The receptors here all came from a boy younger than 18 in good health. Both conserved end residues are part of each CDR3. A D gene is named only where the DNA matches it firmly. The listing skips clone size in some rows; elsewhere it reads once, few, many or a size class.

clone_size j_call d_call v_call cdr3_aa cdr3_nt
- TRBJ2-2 - TRBV18 CASSPGAGARNTGELFF TGTGCCAGCTCACCGGGGGCAGGGGCCCGAAACACCGGGGAGCTGTTTTTT
- TRBJ2-5 - TRBV6-1 CASSEAVLMGETQYF TGTGCCAGCAGTGAAGCGGTCTTGATGGGAGAGACCCAGTACTTC
few TRBJ2-2 - TRBV9 CASSAPSPGGLAGELFF TGTGCCAGCAGCGCCCCGTCCCCAGGGGGACTGGCCGGGGAGCTGTTTTTT
few TRBJ2-2 - TRBV2 CASSPLLTRKGAGELFF TGTGCCAGCAGTCCCCTTCTTACTAGGAAGGGAGCCGGGGAGCTGTTTTTT
- TRBJ1-5 - TRBV12-3/TRBV12-4 CASSEENQPQHF TGTGCCAGCTCGGAAGAAAATCAGCCCCAGCATTTT
few TRBJ2-2 TRBD2 TRBV20-1 CSARDYGGGRTGELFF TGCAGTGCTAGAGATTACGGGGGGGGCCGAACCGGGGAGCTGTTTTTT
few TRBJ2-6 - TRBV7-2 CASSPRTAGSGANVLTF TGTGCCAGCAGCCCACGGACAGCCGGCTCTGGGGCCAACGTCCTGACTTTC
few TRBJ1-2 TRBD1 TRBV29-1 CSLGQGENTF TGCAGCCTGGGACAGGGGGAGAACACCTTC
few TRBJ2-1 - TRBV5-1 CASSRWAGDGNEQFF TGCGCCAGCAGCCGCTGGGCAGGGGACGGCAATGAGCAGTTCTTC
few TRBJ1-2 TRBD1 TRBV7-9 CASSLPGGNGYTF TGTGCCAGCAGCTTACCAGGGGGCAATGGCTACACCTTC
- TRBJ2-3 - TRBV7-8 CASSFQGIGADTQYF TGTGCCAGCAGCTTTCAGGGGATCGGGGCAGATACGCAGTATTTT
few TRBJ2-1 TRBD2 TRBV4-1 CASSQNGRGGGSYNEQFF TGCGCCAGCAGCCAAAATGGGAGGGGCGGGGGATCCTACAATGAGCAGTTCTTC
- TRBJ2-2 - TRBV29-1 CSAIGNTGELFF TGCAGCGCCATAGGGAACACCGGGGAGCTGTTTTTT
few TRBJ2-7 TRBD2 TRBV2 CASCRTSGETYEQYF TGTGCCAGCTGCCGGACTAGCGGGGAGACCTACGAGCAGTACTTC
- TRBJ2-5 - TRBV4-3 CASSQDSTTQVTQYF TGCGCCAGCAGCCAGGATTCGACTACCCAAGTGACCCAGTACTTC
- TRBJ1-2 - TRBV7-9 CASTATDGYTF TGTGCCAGCACTGCGACAGATGGCTACACCTTC